In this sample, the clone carrying this T cell receptor beta chain turned up a few times. Its antigen is not known. Germline V lookup: CDR1 SGHRS, CDR2 YFSETQ. Trimming stripped 5 bases from V and 0 bases from J, with 14 bases between. The CDR3 loop spans 15 amino acids. This sample is drawn from a study of CD8 T cells in ankylosing spondylitis. General study findings and limits: In ankylosing spondylitis blood, a motif of about 8 highly homologous TCR beta variants appeared characteristic. Clones linked to the disease showed a CD8+ phenotype. They occurred at relatively low frequencies in peripheral blood. Earlier studies detected some motif variants in reactive arthritis synovial fluid and blood.

For TCR beta, libraries came from quantitative 5'-RACE with molecular barcodes. TCRdb re-derived calls from the 5' RACE reads in MiXCR, one entry per CDR3 protein. This table holds 300,000 to 400,000 distinct CDR3 sequences, 20% to 25% found once. This rearrangement joins TRBV5-1 to TRBJ1-1; possible D gene TRBD1, 6 bases. This clonotype was sampled from a male donor with ankylosing spondylitis. Input material: blood, either unsorted or a sorted T cell fraction (not recorded which). The CDR3, as DNA: TGCGCCAGCAGAAGGCCGGGACAATTGAACACTGAAGCTTTCTTT. It encodes CASRRPGQLNTEAFF.